This TCR beta chain derives from a study of T cell changes during pregnancy in multiple sclerosis. Clones were sequenced by immunoSEQ multiplex PCR, and TCRdb holds only the in-frame ones, with some missing. The sample has tens of thousands of clones; more than 75% are singletons. The CDR3 consists of 13 residues. The V gene end was trimmed by 9 bases and the J gene end by 4 bases; junction bases not matched to a gene: 2. Germline CDR1 and CDR2: MNHEY and SMNVEV (reference sequence). The sequenced sample was CD4+ T cells from peripheral blood mononuclear cells, obtained in the first trimester of pregnancy. This chain connects TRBV27 to TRBJ2-7; 14 nucleotides match TRBD2. This clonotype originated in a female donor in good health, enrolled as a control in a pregnancy study. DNA of the CDR3: TGTGCCAGTGGGACTAGCGGGAGATACGAGCAGTACTTC. It codes for CASGTSGRYEQYF.